This is a list of T cell receptor beta chains from one sample in a study of blood T cell repertoires in COVID-19. Method: immunoSEQ multiplex PCR; TCRdb's copy keeps in-frame clones and lacks some. The sample holds 250,000 or so clones, about 89% seen once. Material for sequencing was PBMCs or T cells enriched from blood (not recorded which). All receptors derive from a human donor in a cohort exposed to, infected with or recovered from COVID-19 (not recorded which). The donor label of this sample is uncertain. Each CDR3 is given with its conserved first and last residue. Fields, in order: J gene, clone size, D gene, V gene, CDR3 protein, CDR3 DNA. A D gene is named only where the DNA matches it firmly. Expanded clones get a size class; other rows say once, few or many, or leave the size out.

TRBJ1-2 | - | - | TRBV9 | CASSVEPTIDTEGYTF | TGTGCCAGCAGCGTAGAGCCGACAATCGATACGGAAGGCTACACCTTC
TRBJ2-3 | - | - | TRBV3-1/TRBV3-2 | CASSPRFGLSTDTQYF | TGTGCCAGCAGCCCCAGGTTCGGCTTAAGCACAGATACGCAGTATTTT
TRBJ2-7 | - | TRBD2 | TRBV3-1/TRBV3-2 | CASSLGTSGYEQYF | TGTGCCAGCAGCCTCGGGACTAGCGGGTACGAGCAGTACTTC
TRBJ2-3 | - | TRBD2 | TRBV10-2 | CASSLSGGPSTDTQYF | TGCGCCAGCAGCCTCAGCGGGGGGCCTAGCACAGATACGCAGTATTTT
TRBJ1-1 | - | - | TRBV7-9 | CASTPAQGRTEAFF | TGTGCCAGCACTCCGGCCCAGGGCCGCACTGAAGCTTTCTTT
TRBJ2-7 | - | - | TRBV11-2 | CASSLGGPYEQYF | TGTGCCAGCAGCTTAGGCGGCCCCTACGAGCAGTACTTC
TRBJ1-2 | once | - | TRBV19 | CATGPMLGTNYGYTF | TGTGCCACCGGACCCATGCTCGGGACTAACTATGGCTACACCTTC
TRBJ2-1 | - | TRBD2 | TRBV7-9 | CASSPAGTSGYNEQFF | TGTGCCAGCAGCCCAGCGGGCACTAGCGGGTACAATGAGCAGTTCTTC
TRBJ2-3 | - | TRBD2 | TRBV11-1 | CASERGGRTDTQYF | TGTGCCAGCGAGCGGGGGGGAAGAACAGATACGCAGTATTTT
TRBJ2-3 | - | - | TRBV12-3/TRBV12-4 | CASNRDTDTQYF | TGTGCCAGCAACCGGGACACAGATACGCAGTATTTT
TRBJ1-2 | once | - | TRBV4-1 | CASRQTAKYGYTF | TGCGCCAGCAGACAGACGGCTAAATATGGCTACACCTTC
TRBJ2-1 | - | TRBD2 | TRBV10-3 | CATGRTSGGAGNNEQFF | TGTGCCACCGGGCGGACTAGCGGGGGGGCGGGAAACAATGAGCAGTTCTTC
TRBJ2-5 | - | - | TRBV30 | CAWSVPPGGRGSETQYF | TGTGCCTGGAGTGTACCCCCGGGGGGCCGAGGTTCTGAGACCCAGTACTTC
TRBJ2-5 | - | TRBD2 | TRBV19 | CASSRGLAGGLETQYF | TGTGCCAGTAGTAGGGGACTAGCGGGGGGTTTGGAGACCCAGTACTTC
TRBJ1-2 | few | - | TRBV13 | CASSSGGDNYGYTF | TGTGCCAGCAGCTCCGGGGGTGACAACTATGGCTACACCTTC
TRBJ1-5 | - | - | TRBV5-6 | CASSFGGSAQHF | TGTGCCAGCAGCTTTGGGGGGTCGGCCCAGCATTTT
TRBJ1-1 | - | - | TRBV29-1 | CSVEKDRNTEAFF | TGCAGCGTCGAGAAAGACAGGAACACTGAAGCTTTCTTT
TRBJ1-3 | - | - | TRBV6-5 | CASSYGSEHYGNTIYF | TGTGCCAGCAGTTATGGGTCAGAACACTATGGAAACACCATATATTTT
TRBJ2-5 | once | TRBD1 | TRBV19 | CASSIVGQGVAQYF | TGTGCCAGTAGTATAGTGGGACAGGGGGTCGCCCAGTACTTC
TRBJ1-1 | - | TRBD1 | TRBV27 | CASSFLAGGYTEAFF | TGTGCCAGCAGTTTCCTGGCAGGGGGCTACACTGAAGCTTTCTTT
TRBJ1-6 | once | - | TRBV30 | CAWSGGFNSPLHF | TGTGCCTGGAGTGGAGGGTTCAATTCACCCCTCCACTTT
TRBJ1-2 | few | TRBD1 | TRBV7-2 | CASSLANSQGAGGYTF | TGTGCCAGCAGCTTAGCGAACTCACAGGGGGCGGGTGGCTACACCTTC
TRBJ1-6 | - | TRBD1 | TRBV6-5 | CASRWLGTGNSPLHF | TGTGCCAGCAGGTGGCTAGGGACAGGGAATTCACCCCTCCACTTT
TRBJ2-7 | - | - | TRBV7-8 | CASSSNPRTPLSYEQYF | TGTGCCAGCAGCTCGAATCCTAGGACTCCCCTTTCCTACGAGCAGTACTTC
TRBJ2-5 | - | TRBD2 | TRBV19 | CASSIETSLSETQYF | TGTGCCAGTAGTATCGAGACTAGCTTATCGGAGACCCAGTACTTC
TRBJ1-4 | - | - | TRBV13 | CASSLTLSGWLFF | TGTGCCAGCAGCTTAACCCTATCAGGGTGGCTGTTTTTT
TRBJ1-1 | - | TRBD1 | TRBV24-1 | CATSDPIRGAFF | TGTGCCACCAGTGACCCGATCAGGGGGGCTTTCTTT
TRBJ2-2 | - | TRBD2 | TRBV7-3 | CASSSGFATSGTANTGELFF | TGTGCCAGCAGCTCAGGGTTCGCGACTAGCGGAACTGCGAACACCGGGGAGCTGTTTTTT
TRBJ1-4 | - | - | TRBV12-3/TRBV12-4 | CASSRNEKLFF | TGTGCCAGCAGTCGGAATGAAAAACTGTTTTTT
TRBJ1-1 | - | TRBD1 | TRBV5-1 | CASSPGQENTEAFF | TGCGCCAGCAGCCCAGGACAGGAGAACACTGAAGCTTTCTTT
TRBJ1-3 | - | TRBD1 | TRBV7-2 | CASSLGGQGLGASGNTIYF | TGTGCCAGCAGCTTAGGGGGACAGGGCCTGGGGGCCTCTGGAAACACCATATATTTT
TRBJ2-1 | few | - | TRBV6-2/TRBV6-3 | CASSYARVNNEQFF | TGTGCCAGCAGTTACGCCAGGGTGAACAATGAGCAGTTCTTC
TRBJ2-2 | - | - | TRBV24-1 | CATSEVGNTGELFF | TGTGCCACCAGTGAGGTCGGGAACACCGGGGAGCTGTTTTTT
TRBJ1-1 | - | - | TRBV19 | CASRARSRGGAFF | TGTGCCAGTAGGGCGAGGTCTCGCGGGGGGGCTTTCTTT
TRBJ1-6 | - | TRBD1 | TRBV11-3 | CASSHPRTGPYNSPLHF | TGTGCCAGCAGCCACCCTCGGACAGGCCCCTATAATTCACCCCTCCACTTT
TRBJ2-1 | - | - | TRBV27 | CASSLMTEDEQFF | TGTGCCAGCAGTTTGATGACAGAGGATGAGCAGTTCTTC
TRBJ1-4 | - | - | TRBV19 | CASSITGDQESVVFF | TGTGCCAGTAGCATAACAGGTGACCAAGAGAGTGTGGTGTTTTTT
TRBJ1-6 | - | - | TRBV7-9 | CASSLGGVNSPLHF | TGTGCCAGCAGCTTAGGGGGAGTCAATTCACCCCTCCACTTT
TRBJ2-1 | - | TRBD1 | TRBV2 | CASSNRDRGQREQFF | TGTGCCAGCAGCAACCGGGACAGGGGGCAACGGGAGCAGTTCTTC
TRBJ2-1 | - | - | TRBV29-1 | CSVFRAVGNEQFF | TGCAGCGTTTTCAGGGCGGTGGGGAATGAGCAGTTCTTC
TRBJ2-7 | - | - | TRBV19 | CASSIVGPYEQYF | TGTGCCAGTAGTATAGTGGGGCCCTACGAGCAGTACTTC
TRBJ2-5 | - | - | TRBV25-1 | CASSGGVSKTQYF | TGTGCCAGCTCCGGAGGGGTCTCGAAGACCCAGTACTTC
TRBJ1-4 | - | - | TRBV18 | CASSRGQNEKLFF | TGTGCCAGCTCCCGAGGGCAAAATGAAAAACTGTTTTTT
TRBJ2-2 | - | TRBD1 | TRBV18 | CASSPNRDSTGELFF | TGTGCCAGCTCACCAAACCGGGACAGCACCGGGGAGCTGTTTTTT
TRBJ1-2 | - | - | TRBV5-1 | CASSLGLDSYTF | TGCGCCAGCAGCTTGGGGCTGGACAGCTACACCTTC
TRBJ2-1 | - | - | TRBV7-2 | CASDGGDFYNEQFF | TGTGCCAGCGATGGCGGGGATTTTTACAATGAGCAGTTCTTC